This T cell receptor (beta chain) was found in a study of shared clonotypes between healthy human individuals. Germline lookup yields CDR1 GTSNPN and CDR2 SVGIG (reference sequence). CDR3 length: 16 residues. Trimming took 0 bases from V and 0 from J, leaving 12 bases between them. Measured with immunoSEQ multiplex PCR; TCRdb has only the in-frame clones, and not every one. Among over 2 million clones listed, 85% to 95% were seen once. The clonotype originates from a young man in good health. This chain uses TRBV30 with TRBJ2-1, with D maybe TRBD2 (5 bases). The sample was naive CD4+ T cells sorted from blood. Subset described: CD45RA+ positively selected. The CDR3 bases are TGTGCCTGGAGTGTACTGGGAGTTAGCTCCTACAATGAGCAGTTCTTC. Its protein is CAWSVLGVSSYNEQFF.